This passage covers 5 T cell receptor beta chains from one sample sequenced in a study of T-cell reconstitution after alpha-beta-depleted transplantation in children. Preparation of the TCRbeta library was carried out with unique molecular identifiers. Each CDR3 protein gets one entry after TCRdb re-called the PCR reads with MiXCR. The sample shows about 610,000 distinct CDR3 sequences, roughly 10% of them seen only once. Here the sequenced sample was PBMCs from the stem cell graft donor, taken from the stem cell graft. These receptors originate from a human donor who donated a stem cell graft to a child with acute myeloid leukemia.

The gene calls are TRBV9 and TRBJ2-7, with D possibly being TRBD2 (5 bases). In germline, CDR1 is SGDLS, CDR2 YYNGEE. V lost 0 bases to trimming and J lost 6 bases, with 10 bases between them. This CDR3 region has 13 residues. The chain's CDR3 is CASSVAPGSEQYF. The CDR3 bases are TGTGCCAGCAGCGTAGCCCCTGGGAGCGAGCAGTACTTC.

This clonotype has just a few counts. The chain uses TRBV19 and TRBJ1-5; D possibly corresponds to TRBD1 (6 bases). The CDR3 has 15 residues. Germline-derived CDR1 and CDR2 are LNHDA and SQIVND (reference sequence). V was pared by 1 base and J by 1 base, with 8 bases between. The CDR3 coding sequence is TGTGCCAGTAGTATAGCAGGGGCAAGCAATCAGCCCCAGCATTTT. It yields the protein CASSIAGASNQPQHF. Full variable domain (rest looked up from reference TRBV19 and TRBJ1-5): DGGITQSPKYLFRKEGQNVTLSCEQNLNHDAMYWYRQDPGQGLRLIYYSQIVNDFQKGDIAEGYSVSREKKESFPLTVTSAQKNPTAFYLCASSIAGASNQPQHFGDGTRLSIL.

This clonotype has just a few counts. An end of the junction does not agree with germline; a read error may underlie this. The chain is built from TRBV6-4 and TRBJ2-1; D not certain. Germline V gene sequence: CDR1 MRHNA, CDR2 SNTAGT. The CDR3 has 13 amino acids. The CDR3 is CASSDHPTSGLIF. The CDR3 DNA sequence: TGTGCCAGCAGTGACCATCCGACCAGTGGGCTGATCTTC.

The CDR3 sequence is CASSITGGPREQYF. CDR3 nucleotide sequence: TGTGCCAGCAGTATAACGGGAGGGCCTCGTGAGCAGTATTTT. The gene calls are TRBV6-1 and TRBJ2-3; the match to TRBD2 covers 8 bases. The junction had 12 bases not matched to a gene; V was cut back by 5 bases and J by 11 bases. The CDR3 consists of 14 residues. Germline CDR1 reads MNHNS; CDR2 reads SASEGT.

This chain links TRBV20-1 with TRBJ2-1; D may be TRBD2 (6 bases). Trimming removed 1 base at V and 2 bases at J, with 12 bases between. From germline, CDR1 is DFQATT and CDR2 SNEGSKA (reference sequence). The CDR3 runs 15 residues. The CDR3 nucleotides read TGCAGTGCTAGAGGTCTAGCGCAAACCTACAATGAGCAGTTCTTC. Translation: CSARGLAQTYNEQFF.